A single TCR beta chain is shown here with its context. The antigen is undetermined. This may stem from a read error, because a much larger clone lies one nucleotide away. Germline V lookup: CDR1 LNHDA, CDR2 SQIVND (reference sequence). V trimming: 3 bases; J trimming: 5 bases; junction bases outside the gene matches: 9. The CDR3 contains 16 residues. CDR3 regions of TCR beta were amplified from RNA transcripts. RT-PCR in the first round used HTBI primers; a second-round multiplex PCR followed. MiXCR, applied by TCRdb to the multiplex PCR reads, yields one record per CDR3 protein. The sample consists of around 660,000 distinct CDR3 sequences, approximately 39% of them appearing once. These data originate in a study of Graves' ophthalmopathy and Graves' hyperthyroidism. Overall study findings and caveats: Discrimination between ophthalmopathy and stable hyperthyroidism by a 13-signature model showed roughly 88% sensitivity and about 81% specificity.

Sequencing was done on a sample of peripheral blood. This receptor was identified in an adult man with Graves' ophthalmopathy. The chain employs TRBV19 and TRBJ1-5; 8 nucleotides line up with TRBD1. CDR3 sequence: CASSIWQGALDQPQHF. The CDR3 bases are TGTGCCAGTAGTATTTGGCAGGGGGCGCTTGATCAGCCCCAGCATTTT.